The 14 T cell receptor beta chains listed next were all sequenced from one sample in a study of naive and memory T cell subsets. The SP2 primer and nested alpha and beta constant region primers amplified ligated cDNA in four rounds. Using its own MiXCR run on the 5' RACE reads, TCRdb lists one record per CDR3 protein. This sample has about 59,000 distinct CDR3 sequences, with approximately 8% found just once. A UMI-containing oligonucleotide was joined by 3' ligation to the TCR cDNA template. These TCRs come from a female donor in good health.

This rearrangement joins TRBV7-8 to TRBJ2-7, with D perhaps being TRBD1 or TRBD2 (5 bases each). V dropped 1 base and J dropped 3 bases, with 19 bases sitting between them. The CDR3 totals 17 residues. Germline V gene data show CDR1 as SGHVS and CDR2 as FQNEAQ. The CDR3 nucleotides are TGTGCCAGCAGCTTAGGCCAGTTGTCACGGGACGGCTACGAGCAGTACTTC. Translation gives CASSLGQLSRDGYEQYF.

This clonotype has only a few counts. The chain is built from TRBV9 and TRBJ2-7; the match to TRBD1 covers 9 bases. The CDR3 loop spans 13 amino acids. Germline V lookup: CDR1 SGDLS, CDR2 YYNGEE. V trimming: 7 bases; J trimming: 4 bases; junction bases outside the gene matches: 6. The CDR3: CASEKDRGYEQYF. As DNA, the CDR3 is TGTGCCAGCGAAAAGGACAGGGGTTACGAGCAGTACTTC.

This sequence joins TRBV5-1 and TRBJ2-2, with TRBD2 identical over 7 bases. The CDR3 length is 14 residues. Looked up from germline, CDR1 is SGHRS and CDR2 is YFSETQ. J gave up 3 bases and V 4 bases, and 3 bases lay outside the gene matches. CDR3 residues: CASSLGLDTGELFF. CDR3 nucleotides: TGCGCCAGCAGCCTAGGACTAGACACCGGGGAGCTGTTTTTT.

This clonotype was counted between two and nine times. The CDR3 DNA sequence: TGTGCCAGCAGTTTAACAGTATCCTACGAGCAGTACTTC. Its protein is CASSLTVSYEQYF. This rearrangement joins TRBV27 to TRBJ2-7; D remains unclear. CDR1 and CDR2 (germline): MNHEY, SMNVEV (reference sequence). Deletions cut 2 bases from V and 1 base from J, with 6 bases between. The CDR3 totals 13 residues.

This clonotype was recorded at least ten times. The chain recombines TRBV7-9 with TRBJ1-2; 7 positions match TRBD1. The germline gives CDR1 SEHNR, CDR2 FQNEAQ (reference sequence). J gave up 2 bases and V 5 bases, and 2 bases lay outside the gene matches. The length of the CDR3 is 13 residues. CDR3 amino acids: CASSEDRNYGYTF. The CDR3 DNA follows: TGTGCCAGCAGCGAGGACAGGAACTATGGCTACACCTTC.

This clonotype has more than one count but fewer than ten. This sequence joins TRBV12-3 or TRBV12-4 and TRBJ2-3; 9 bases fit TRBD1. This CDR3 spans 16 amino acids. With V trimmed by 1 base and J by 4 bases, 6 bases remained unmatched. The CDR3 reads CASSLGTGAGADTQYF. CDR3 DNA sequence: TGTGCCAGCAGTTTAGGGACAGGGGCAGGCGCAGATACGCAGTATTTT.

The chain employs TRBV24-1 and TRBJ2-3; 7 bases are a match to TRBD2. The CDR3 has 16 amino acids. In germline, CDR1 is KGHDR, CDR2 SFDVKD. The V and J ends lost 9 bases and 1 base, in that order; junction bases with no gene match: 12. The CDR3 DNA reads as TGTGCCACCCAAGCAAGCGGACTAGAAGGCACAGATACGCAGTATTTT. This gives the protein CATQASGLEGTDTQYF.

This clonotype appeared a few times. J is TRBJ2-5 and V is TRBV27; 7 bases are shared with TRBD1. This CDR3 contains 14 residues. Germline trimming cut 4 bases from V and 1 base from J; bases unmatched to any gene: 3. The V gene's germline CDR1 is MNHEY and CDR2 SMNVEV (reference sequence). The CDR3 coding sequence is TGTGCCAGCAGTTATGACAGGGCCCAAGAGACCCAGTACTTC. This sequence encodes CASSYDRAQETQYF.

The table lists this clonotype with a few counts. Written as DNA, the CDR3 is TGCAGCGCCACATTTCGGACAGGGAGCAATCAGCCCCAGCATTTT. Translating gives CSATFRTGSNQPQHF. The chain has TRBV29-1 and TRBJ1-5, with 8 bases lining up with TRBD1. V dropped 7 bases and J dropped 1; count of bases not matched to a gene: 9. The CDR3 spans 15 residues. Germline V lookup: CDR1 SQVTM, CDR2 ANQGSEA. Full variable domain (outside the CDR3, taken from reference TRBV29-1 and TRBJ1-5): SAVISQKPSRDICQRGTSLTIQCQVDSQVTMMFWYRQQPGQSLTLIATANQGSEATYESGFVIDKFPISRPNLTFSTLTVSNMSPEDSSIYLCSATFRTGSNQPQHFGDGTRLSIL.

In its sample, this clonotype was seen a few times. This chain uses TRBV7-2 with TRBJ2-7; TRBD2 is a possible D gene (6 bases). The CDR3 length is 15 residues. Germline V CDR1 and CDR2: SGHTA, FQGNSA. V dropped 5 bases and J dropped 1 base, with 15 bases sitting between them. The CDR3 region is CASSPGLPPSYEQYF. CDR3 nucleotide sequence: TGTGCCAGCAGCCCGGGACTCCCTCCGTCCTACGAGCAGTACTTC.

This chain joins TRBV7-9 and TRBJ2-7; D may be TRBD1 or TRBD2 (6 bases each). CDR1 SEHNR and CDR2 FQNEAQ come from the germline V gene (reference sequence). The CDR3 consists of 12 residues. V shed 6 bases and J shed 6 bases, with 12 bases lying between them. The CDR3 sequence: CASSSGGGEQYF. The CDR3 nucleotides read TGTGCCAGCAGTTCCGGAGGGGGCGAGCAGTACTTC.

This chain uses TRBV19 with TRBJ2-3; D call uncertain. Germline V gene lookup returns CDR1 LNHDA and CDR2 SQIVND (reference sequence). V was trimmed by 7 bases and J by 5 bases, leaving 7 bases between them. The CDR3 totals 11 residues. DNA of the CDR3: TGTGCCAGTACGGGCGTAGATACGCAGTATTTT. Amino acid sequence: CASTGVDTQYF.

CDR3 in amino acids: CASSSTPRRTETYEQYF. Written as DNA, the CDR3 is TGCGCCAGCAGCTCGACGCCCCGCAGGACAGAGACCTACGAGCAGTACTTC. The chain employs TRBV4-1 and TRBJ2-7; possible D gene TRBD1, 6 bases. The CDR3 totals 17 residues. Deletions cut 5 bases from V and 2 bases from J, with 22 bases between. CDR1 is MGHRA, CDR2 YSYEKL, per germline.

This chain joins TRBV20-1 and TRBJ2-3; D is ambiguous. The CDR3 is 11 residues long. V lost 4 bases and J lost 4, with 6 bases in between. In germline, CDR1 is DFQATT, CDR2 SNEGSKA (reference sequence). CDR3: CSATGPDTQYF. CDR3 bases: TGCAGTGCTACGGGTCCAGATACGCAGTATTTT.